The clone carrying this T cell receptor (beta chain) was counted a few times. As yet, its antigen is unknown. Each CDR3 protein is one row after TCRdb ran MiXCR on the 5' RACE reads. This sample carries approximately 540,000 distinct CDR3 sequences, about an eighth of them seen once, and the ten largest clones take under 7.5%. This entry belongs to a study of CD8 T cells in ankylosing spondylitis. The V gene lost 2 bases and the J gene lost 3 bases, with 11 bases spanning the gap. CDR1 is SGHTA, CDR2 FQGNSA, per germline. The CDR3 totals 14 residues. Broader study findings: Some motif variants were previously reported in reactive arthritis synovial fluid and blood. Reportedly, disease-linked clones are significantly enriched in ankylosing spondylitis patients' matched synovial fluid. Ankylosing spondylitis blood appeared to be characterized by a TCR beta motif of about 8 highly homologous variants.

The chain has TRBV7-2 and TRBJ2-7; tentative D call: TRBD1 (6 bases). The sequence was obtained from a male donor with ankylosing spondylitis. The sequencing input was blood, either unsorted or a sorted T cell fraction (not recorded which). In DNA form, the CDR3 reads TGTGCCAGCAGCTTAAAAGGGGGTGGCTACGAGCAGTACTTC. It yields the protein CASSLKGGGYEQYF. The whole variable domain, remainder taken from reference TRBV7-2 and TRBJ2-7, is GAGVSQSPSNKVTEKGKDVELRCDPISGHTALYWYRQSLGQGLEFLIYFQGNSAPDKSGLPSDRFSAERTGGSVSTLTIQRTQQEDSAVYLCASSLKGGGYEQYFGPGTRLTVT.